A selection of T cell receptor beta chains follows, all from one sample in a study of T-cell memory formation after mild COVID-19. TCRdb re-derived calls from the 5' RACE reads in MiXCR, one entry per CDR3 protein. The table lists about 140,000 distinct CDR3 sequences, around 15% of them singletons. Source material: PBMCs or a T cell subset sorted from them (not recorded which). All receptors come from an adult woman who had mild COVID-19 (a few samples of this study predate the infection). Cell type and time point are not known. The CDR3 runs from the conserved cysteine through the conserved F or W. Each record gives: J gene, V gene, CDR3 length, CDR3 protein.

TRBJ2-4	TRBV28	21	CASSLGAGGVLAGRMQNIQYF
TRBJ2-1	TRBV6-5	14	CASSSWAEAGQQFF
TRBJ2-2	TRBV12-3/TRBV12-4	11	CATTNTGELFF
TRBJ2-3	TRBV7-9	13	CASSLSATDTQYF
TRBJ2-1	TRBV5-6	12	CASSPGQGRQFF
TRBJ1-5	TRBV20-1	16	CSARTTGRALNQPQHF
TRBJ2-2	TRBV7-3	15	CASSTHGGADGELFF
TRBJ2-1	TRBV29-1	14	CSTGLAGVINEQFF
TRBJ2-2	TRBV6-5	15	CASSYSGANTGELFF
TRBJ2-1	TRBV7-8	18	CASSLGTSGVYTYNEQFF
TRBJ2-3	TRBV12-3/TRBV12-4	13	CASSSHPPDTQYF
TRBJ2-5	TRBV20-1	10	CSTFQETQYF
TRBJ2-7	TRBV4-3	16	CASSQGAGERSYEQYF
TRBJ1-5	TRBV15	14	CATSRDRGNQPQHF
TRBJ2-1	TRBV5-4	18	CASSPGTSGPQPYNEQFF
TRBJ1-2	TRBV6-5	15	CASTLGRGRGYGYTF
TRBJ2-3	TRBV5-1	15	CASSQGGRGTDTQYF
TRBJ1-3	TRBV7-9	14	CASSLVLSGNTIYF
TRBJ2-1	TRBV29-1	12	CSVEERYNEQFF
TRBJ1-2	TRBV2	12	CASTEGIAGYTF
TRBJ1-5	TRBV5-1	15	CASSFGWGIDQPQHF
TRBJ1-4	TRBV4-1	15	CASSQDMVTNEKLFF
TRBJ2-4	TRBV27	13	CASSLSPENIQYF
TRBJ2-2	TRBV7-9	16	CASSSKLGTNTGELFF
TRBJ1-2	TRBV5-1	15	CASSLDQGADYGYTF
TRBJ2-1	TRBV7-3	18	CASSPGTSGTTLYNEQFF
TRBJ1-1	TRBV30	11	CAWEGGTEAFF
TRBJ1-1	TRBV9	14	CASSVATGSTEAFF
TRBJ1-2	TRBV29-1	14	CSVAGGVSGYGYTF
TRBJ1-6	TRBV4-1	14	CASSQQGPLSPLHF
TRBJ2-7	TRBV4-3	15	CASSQGLDGSYEQYF
TRBJ1-1	TRBV7-9	16	CASSSGTGAMNTEAFF
TRBJ1-1	TRBV9	13	CASSPQDSTEAFF
TRBJ1-2	TRBV4-1	19	CASSQDWGVTGAAAYGYTF
TRBJ2-5	TRBV5-6	15	CASSLPPGGLETQYF
TRBJ2-1	TRBV29-1	15	CSVEEAGSSYNEQFF
TRBJ1-5	TRBV24-1	15	CATSDPQGGNQPQHF
TRBJ2-5	TRBV11-3	14	CASSLPGPGKTQYF
TRBJ2-1	TRBV6-4	16	CASSEEGTGPYNEQFF
TRBJ1-1	TRBV7-9	10	CASSLIEAFF
TRBJ2-1	TRBV7-9	18	CASSSMGGGPVSYNEQFF
TRBJ1-1	TRBV12-3/TRBV12-4	13	CASSPTGVAEAFF